These 32 T cell receptor beta chains were all obtained from the same sample, sequenced in a study of blood T cell repertoires in COVID-19. Assay: immunoSEQ multiplex PCR; the TCRdb copy retains only in-frame clones and omits some. The table has 150,000 to 200,000 clones, around 84% seen once; the top ten hold approximately 19%. The specimen sequenced was peripheral blood. These receptors were obtained from an elderly woman with acute or convalescent COVID-19.

The V call is TRBV29-1, the J call TRBJ2-1; 9 nucleotides line up with TRBD2. Germline V CDR1 and CDR2: SQVTM, ANQGSEA. This CDR3 spans 12 amino acids. CDR3 loop: CMGTSFYNEQFF. In nucleotides, the CDR3 is TGCATGGGGACTAGCTTCTACAATGAGCAGTTCTTC.

The genes are TRBV27 and TRBJ2-7, with 9 positions matching TRBD1. The CDR3 spans 15 residues. Trimming at V came to 8 bases and at J to 3 bases, leaving 11 bases not matched to a gene. CDR1 and CDR2 (germline): MNHEY, SMNVEV (reference sequence). The CDR3 nucleotides read TGTGCCAGCTCTAAGGGGGGGACAGGGCTCTACGAGCAGTACTTC. Amino acid sequence: CASSKGGTGLYEQYF.

V gene TRBV18 combines with J gene TRBJ2-1, with 11 bases that match TRBD2. The CDR3 is 16 amino acids. V shed 2 bases, J shed 5 bases, and the junction held 5 bases outside the gene matches. The germline V gene has CDR1 KGHSH and CDR2 LQKENI. The CDR3 DNA reads TGTGCCAGCTCACCAGAACTAGCGGGGGTCAACAATGAGCAGTTCTTC. Translating it yields CASSPELAGVNNEQFF.

Only one count was recorded for this clone. Other DNA sequences in this sample translate to the same CDR3. V is TRBV2 and J is TRBJ1-1; TRBD1 might be the D (5 bases). Germline CDR1 reads SNHLY; CDR2 reads FYNNEI. Trimming shortened V by 4 bases and J by 5 bases, and 8 bases separated the two germline ends. This CDR3 spans 12 amino acids. The CDR3 is CASSVAGTEAFF. CDR3 in DNA: TGTGCCAGCAGTGTGGCAGGGACTGAAGCTTTCTTT.

This chain uses TRBV5-1 with TRBJ1-1; 10 bases fit TRBD1. This CDR3 is 15 amino acids long. Germline V gene sequence: CDR1 SGHRS, CDR2 YFSETQ. The V gene end was trimmed by 4 bases and the J gene end by 4 bases; junction bases not matched to a gene: 7. The CDR3, as DNA: TGCGCCAGCAGCGCCACGACAGGGGGCGGCACTGAAGCTTTCTTT. This translates into CASSATTGGGTEAFF.

The rearrangement joins TRBV28 to TRBJ1-1, with D possibly being TRBD1 (6 bases). The V end lost 5 bases, the J end lost 1 base, and 11 bases lay between the germline ends. This CDR3 is 14 amino acids long. Germline CDR1 MDHEN, CDR2 SYDVKM. CDR3 protein: CASSPTGQNTEAFF. CDR3 sequence (DNA): TGTGCCAGCAGTCCGACAGGACAGAACACTGAAGCTTTCTTT.

The V and J genes are TRBV3-1 (or the pseudogene TRBV3-2) and TRBJ1-4, with D uncertain. Looked up from germline, CDR1 is LGHDT and CDR2 is YNNKEL (reference sequence). The V end lost 4 bases, the J end lost 5 bases, and 17 bases lay between the germline ends. The CDR3 totals 16 residues. The CDR3 region is CASSLFGGRRNEKLFF. CDR3 DNA: TGTGCCAGCAGCCTATTCGGCGGCAGAAGGAATGAAAAACTGTTTTTT.

J is TRBJ2-4 and V is TRBV19, with D possibly matching TRBD2 (5 bases). The germline gives CDR1 LNHDA, CDR2 SQIVND (reference sequence). The CDR3 contains 15 residues. Trimming stripped 7 bases from V and 3 bases from J, with 16 bases between. As DNA, the CDR3 is TGTGCCAGTACTCCGCCGGGGATTTACAAAAACATTCAGTACTTC. This sequence encodes CASTPPGIYKNIQYF.

The chain links TRBV5-1 to TRBJ2-1; 12 bases fit TRBD2. CDR1 and CDR2 (germline): SGHRS, YFSETQ. CDR3 size: 18 residues. J gave up 7 bases and V 3 bases, and 14 bases lay outside the gene matches. CDR3 bases: TGCGCCAGCAGCTCCGCGTGGGCTAGCGGGGGGGCATTGAATGAGCAGTTCTTC. It specifies CASSSAWASGGALNEQFF.

The genes are TRBV10-3 and TRBJ2-3; 7 bases are shared with TRBD2. The germline gives CDR1 ENHRY, CDR2 SYGVKD. The CDR3 sequence is 15 residues long. V was clipped by 4 bases and J by 2 bases; unmatched bases: 6. The CDR3 region is CAISVAGVITDTQYF. CDR3 nucleotide sequence: TGTGCCATCAGTGTGGCGGGAGTTATCACAGATACGCAGTATTTT.

This chain links TRBV2 with TRBJ2-6; TRBD1 agrees at 9 bases. V dropped 5 bases and J dropped 2; count of bases not matched to a gene: 7. CDR1 and CDR2 from the germline V gene are SNHLY and FYNNEI. This CDR3 has 17 residues. The CDR3 DNA reads TGTGCCAGCAGTCGGGACAGGGATATTCCTGGGGCCAACGTCCTGACTTTC. Translation gives CASSRDRDIPGANVLTF. Based on the CDR3 plus reference TRBV2 and TRBJ2-6, the full variable domain is EPEVTQTPSHQVTQMGQEVILRCVPISNHLYFYWYRQILGQKVEFLVSFYNNEISEKSEIFDDQFSVERPDGSNFTLKIRSTKLEDSAMYFCASSRDRDIPGANVLTFGAGSRLTVL.

The chain couples TRBV2 to TRBJ1-5, with D possibly TRBD1 on 5 matching bases. This CDR3 spans 14 amino acids. Per germline, CDR1 SNHLY and CDR2 FYNNEI. With 5 bases removed from V and 4 bases from J, the gap between germline ends came to 12 bases. CDR3 sequence reads: CASSPQGANQPQHF. CDR3 nucleotides: TGTGCCAGCAGTCCGCAGGGTGCGAATCAGCCCCAGCATTTT. The complete variable domain, with remaining parts taken from reference TRBV2 and TRBJ1-5, reads EPEVTQTPSHQVTQMGQEVILRCVPISNHLYFYWYRQILGQKVEFLVSFYNNEISEKSEIFDDQFSVERPDGSNFTLKIRSTKLEDSAMYFCASSPQGANQPQHFGDGTRLSIL.

This clone appeared a single time. V usage is TRBV5-1 and J usage is TRBJ2-3; D not resolved. The V end was cut by 5 bases, the J end by 4 bases, with 17 bases between. There are 15 residues in the CDR3. Germline loops: CDR1 SGHRS, CDR2 YFSETQ. The DNA for the CDR3 is TGCGCCAGCAGACGGATTGCCAACCTAGCAGATACGCAGTATTTT. Amino acid sequence: CASRRIANLADTQYF.

This chain joins TRBV19 and TRBJ2-2; D remains unclear. This CDR3 region has 12 residues. Germline CDR1 LNHDA, CDR2 SQIVND (reference sequence). Between the trimmed V and J ends, which lost 3 bases and 6 bases, there was a span of 5 bases. CDR3 residues: CASSIPSGELFF. The CDR3, as DNA: TGTGCCAGTAGTATCCCTTCCGGGGAGCTGTTTTTT.

This chain connects TRBV7-2 to TRBJ2-3; D gene uncertain. Germline V gene data show CDR1 as SGHTA and CDR2 as FQGNSA. The CDR3 covers 11 residues. Trimming left V 5 bases short and J 2 bases short, with 2 bases between. The CDR3 coding sequence is TGTGCCAGCAGCCACACAGATACGCAGTATTTT. It codes for CASSHTDTQYF.

This chain joins TRBV4-1 and TRBJ2-5; D might be TRBD1 (6 bases). Between the trimmed V and J ends, which lost 0 bases and 3 bases, there was a span of 11 bases. The CDR3 is 15 residues long. Germline CDR1 MGHRA, CDR2 YSYEKL. The CDR3, as DNA: TGCGCCAGCAGCCAAGATTGGACAGCCAAAGAGACCCAGTACTTC. This translates into CASSQDWTAKETQYF.

This clone was observed a few times. V and J are TRBV7-6 and TRBJ2-7; TRBD2 matches 14 bases. The CDR3 runs to 15 residues. CDR1 and CDR2 from the germline V gene are SGHVS and FNYEAQ. The J segment lost 4 bases and the V segment lost 5 bases, leaving 4 bases of the junction unmatched. CDR3 nucleotide sequence: TGTGCCAGCAGCGTAGGACTAGCGGGGGGTTACGAGCAGTACTTC. This translates into CASSVGLAGGYEQYF. Combining the CDR3 with reference TRBV7-6 and TRBJ2-7 gives the whole variable domain GAGVSQSPRYKVTKRGQDVALRCDPISGHVSLYWYRQALGQGPEFLTYFNYEAQQDKSGLPNDRFSAERPEGSISTLTIQRTEQRDSAMYRCASSVGLAGGYEQYFGPGTRLTVT.

V and J are TRBV12-5 and TRBJ1-1; the D gene is possibly TRBD1 (6 bases). The germline CDR1 and CDR2 sequences are LGHNT and FRNRAP. The CDR3 totals 16 residues. V was trimmed by 10 bases and J by 1 base, leaving 22 bases between them. This CDR3 is CATQQGQGTGNTEAFF. CDR3 sequence (DNA): TGTGCTACCCAGCAGGGGCAGGGGACGGGGAACACTGAAGCTTTCTTT.

This chain connects TRBV15 to TRBJ1-5, with a tentative D call TRBD1 (5 bases). Trimming shortened V by 5 bases and J by 3 bases, and 14 bases separated the two germline ends. Germline V gene data show CDR1 as LNHNV and CDR2 as YYDKDF (reference sequence). The length of the CDR3 is 15 residues. CDR3 DNA sequence: TGTGCCACCAGCCTTGGGGGGTTGTTCAATCAGCCCCAGCATTTT. Translating it yields CATSLGGLFNQPQHF.

This chain joins TRBV28 and TRBJ1-6, with TRBD1 identical over 8 bases. V was clipped by 7 bases and J by 7 bases; unmatched bases: 6. This CDR3 spans 14 amino acids. The germline V gene has CDR1 MDHEN and CDR2 SYDVKM. This CDR3 is CASNPGGWNSPLHF. The CDR3, as DNA: TGTGCCAGCAACCCAGGGGGCTGGAATTCACCCCTCCACTTT.

The chain combines TRBV9 with TRBJ1-2; 7 positions match TRBD1. CDR3 size: 14 residues. V was pared by 0 bases and J by 8 bases, with 7 bases of the junction left unmatched. Germline values: CDR1 SGDLS, CDR2 YYNGEE. The CDR3 loop reads CASSVGWEGGGYTF. The CDR3 DNA is TGTGCCAGCAGCGTAGGATGGGAAGGGGGCGGCTACACCTTC.

The chain is built from TRBV12-3 or TRBV12-4 and TRBJ1-2; D is possibly TRBD1 (5 bases). V was shortened by 6 bases and J by 2 bases, with 10 bases between the two germline ends. CDR3 length equals 13 residues. The DNA for the CDR3 is TGTGCCAGCAGACCGACAGCAAACTATGGCTACACCTTC. It yields the protein CASRPTANYGYTF.

This clone was counted only a few times. This chain uses TRBV15 with TRBJ2-1; 8 nucleotides line up with TRBD2. Germline lookup yields CDR1 LNHNV and CDR2 YYDKDF (reference sequence). V shed 0 bases, J shed 7 bases, and the junction held 8 bases outside the gene matches. The CDR3 sequence is 16 residues long. The CDR3 coding sequence is TGTGCCACCAGCAGAGATCGGGGGGGCGCAGGGAATGAGCAGTTCTTC. It translates to CATSRDRGGAGNEQFF.

The chain uses TRBV10-3 and TRBJ1-5; the match to TRBD1 covers 7 bases. Losses at the gene ends were 2 bases for V and 2 bases for J; bases not matched to a gene: 6. CDR1 is ENHRY and CDR2 is SYGVKD in the germline V gene. CDR3 length equals 16 residues. In DNA, the CDR3 is TGTGCCATCAGTGAGGGATCAACAGGGGGCAATCAGCCCCAGCATTTT. As protein: CAISEGSTGGNQPQHF.

This clone was recorded at least ten times. V and J are TRBV5-1 and TRBJ2-2; D perhaps matches TRBD2 (6 bases). Germline CDR1 is SGHRS and CDR2 is YFSETQ. V shed 6 bases and J shed 4 bases, with 13 bases lying between them. There are 14 residues in the CDR3. DNA of the CDR3: TGCGCCAGCAAACGCCAGGGAGGCACCGGGGAGCTGTTTTTT. Translation gives CASKRQGGTGELFF.

V and J are TRBV6-1 and TRBJ2-7, with D maybe TRBD1 (6 bases). The CDR3 runs 12 residues. Germline V gene lookup returns CDR1 MNHNS and CDR2 SASEGT. Trimming removed 5 bases at V and 5 bases at J, with 10 bases between. This CDR3 is CASSFKGDEQYF. The CDR3 nucleotides read TGTGCCAGCAGTTTTAAGGGGGACGAGCAGTACTTC.

This clone was observed a single time. This chain joins TRBV5-1 and TRBJ2-5; TRBD2 aligns across 14 bases. Unmatched junction bases numbered 6, after V lost 0 bases and J lost 2 bases. CDR1 is SGHRS, CDR2 YFSETQ, per germline. This CDR3 is built from 18 residues. The CDR3 spells CASSLGLAGGVSQETQYF. The DNA for the CDR3 is TGCGCCAGCAGCTTGGGACTAGCGGGAGGGGTTTCGCAAGAGACCCAGTACTTC.

J is TRBJ1-5 and V is TRBV19; D may be TRBD1 (5 bases). V lost 2 bases, J lost 7 bases, and 15 bases lay in between. The length of the CDR3 is 15 residues. Germline V gene data show CDR1 as LNHDA and CDR2 as SQIVND (reference sequence). The CDR3 here is CASSIYTQGSQPQHF. The CDR3 bases are TGTGCCAGTAGTATATATACCCAGGGAAGCCAGCCCCAGCATTTT.

This clone was recorded only once. The CDR3: CASSGDHRDRGNTIYF. The CDR3 DNA reads as TGTGCCAGCAGCGGAGATCACAGGGACCGAGGAAACACCATATATTTT. The chain uses TRBV5-6 and TRBJ1-3, with D possibly being TRBD1 (6 bases). The CDR3 is 16 amino acids. Germline V CDR1 and CDR2: SGHDT, YYEEEE. With 4 bases removed from V and 4 bases from J, the gap between germline ends came to 18 bases. The full variable domain, with the rest looked up from reference TRBV5-6 and TRBJ1-3, is DAGVTQSPTHLIKTRGQQVTLRCSPKSGHDTVSWYQQALGQGPQFIFQYYEEEERQRGNFPDRFSGHQFPNYSSELNVNALLLGDSALYLCASSGDHRDRGNTIYFGEGSWLTVV.

The V call is TRBV18, the J call TRBJ2-7; tentative D call: TRBD2 (5 bases). The germline V gene has CDR1 KGHSH and CDR2 LQKENI. Trimming cost V 2 bases and J 6 bases, with 8 bases left between them. This CDR3 has 12 amino acids. This CDR3 reads CASSPEGLEQYF. CDR3 coding DNA: TGTGCCAGCTCACCAGAGGGTCTCGAGCAGTACTTC.

The chain employs TRBV4-1 and TRBJ2-1, with 9 bases lining up with TRBD2. Germline CDR1 and CDR2: MGHRA and YSYEKL. Trimming at V came to 1 base and at J to 1 base, leaving 5 bases not matched to a gene. The CDR3 loop spans 17 amino acids. CDR3 sequence reads: CASSQATTSGSYNEQFF. The CDR3 DNA follows: TGCGCCAGCAGCCAAGCCACGACTAGCGGTTCCTACAATGAGCAGTTCTTC.

The chain employs TRBV29-1 and TRBJ2-7; TRBD2 matches 8 bases. The CDR3 loop spans 14 amino acids. The V and J ends lost 4 bases and 4 bases, in that order; junction bases with no gene match: 9. CDR1 and CDR2 (germline): SQVTM, ANQGSEA. The CDR3 region has the DNA TGCAGCGTTGTTATTCCGGGAGGGCTGTACGAGCAGTACTTC. Its protein is CSVVIPGGLYEQYF.